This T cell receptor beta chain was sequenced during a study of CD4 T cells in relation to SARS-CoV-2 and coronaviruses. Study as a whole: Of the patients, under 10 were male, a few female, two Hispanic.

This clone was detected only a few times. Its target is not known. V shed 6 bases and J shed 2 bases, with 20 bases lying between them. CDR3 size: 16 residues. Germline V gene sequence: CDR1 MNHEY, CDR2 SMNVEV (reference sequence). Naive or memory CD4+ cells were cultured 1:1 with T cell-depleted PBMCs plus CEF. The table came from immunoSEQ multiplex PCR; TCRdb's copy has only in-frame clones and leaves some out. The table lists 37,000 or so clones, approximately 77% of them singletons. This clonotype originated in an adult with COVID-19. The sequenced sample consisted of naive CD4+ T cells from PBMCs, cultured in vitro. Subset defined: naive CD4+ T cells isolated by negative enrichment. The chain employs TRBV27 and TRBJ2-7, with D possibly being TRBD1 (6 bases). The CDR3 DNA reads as TGTGCCAGCAGCCGTAAGGTCACAGGGTTTACCTACGAGCAGTACTTC. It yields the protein CASSRKVTGFTYEQYF.